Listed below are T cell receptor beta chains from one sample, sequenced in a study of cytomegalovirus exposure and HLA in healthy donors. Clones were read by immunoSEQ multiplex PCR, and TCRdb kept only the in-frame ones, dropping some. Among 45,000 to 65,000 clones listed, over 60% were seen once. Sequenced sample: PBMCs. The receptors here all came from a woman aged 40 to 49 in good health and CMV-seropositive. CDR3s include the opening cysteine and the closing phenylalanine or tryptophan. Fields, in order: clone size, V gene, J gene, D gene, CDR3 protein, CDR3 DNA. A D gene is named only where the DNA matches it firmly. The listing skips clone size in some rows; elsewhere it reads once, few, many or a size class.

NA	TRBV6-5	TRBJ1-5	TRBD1	CASSPDRVNQPQHF	TGTGCCAGCAGTCCGGACAGGGTCAATCAGCCCCAGCATTTT
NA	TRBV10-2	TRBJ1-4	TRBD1	CATATGEREKLFF	TGCGCCACCGCGACAGGGGAAAGGGAAAAACTGTTTTTT
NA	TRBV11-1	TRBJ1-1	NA	CASSQQWNTEAFF	TGTGCCAGCAGCCAACAGTGGAACACTGAAGCTTTCTTT
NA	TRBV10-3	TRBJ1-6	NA	CAISPRDNEDSPLHF	TGTGCCATCAGCCCTCGGGACAATGAAGATTCACCCCTCCACTTT
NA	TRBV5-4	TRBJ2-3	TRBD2	CASSSLAGGFGTDTQYF	TGTGCCAGCAGCTCACTAGCGGGGGGATTCGGCACAGATACGCAGTATTTT
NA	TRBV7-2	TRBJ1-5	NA	CASSLALINQPQHF	TGTGCCAGCAGCTTAGCACTGATCAATCAGCCCCAGCATTTT
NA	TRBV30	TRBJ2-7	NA	CAWSGQFPYEQYF	TGTGCCTGGAGTGGACAGTTCCCCTACGAGCAGTACTTC
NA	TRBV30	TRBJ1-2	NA	CAFETSGYTF	TGTGCGTTCGAGACAAGTGGCTACACCTTC
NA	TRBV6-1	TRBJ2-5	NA	CASSPRTGETQYF	TGTGCCAGCAGTCCCAGGACTGGGGAGACCCAGTACTTC
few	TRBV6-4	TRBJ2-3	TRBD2	CASSEDPAGGHDTQYF	TGTGCCAGCAGCGAAGATCCAGCGGGGGGGCACGACACGCAGTATTTT
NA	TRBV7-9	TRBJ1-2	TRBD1	CATDRASYGYTF	TGTGCCACCGACAGGGCGTCTTATGGCTACACCTTC
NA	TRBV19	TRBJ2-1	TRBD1	CASSIPGQGHNEQFF	TGTGCCAGTAGTATTCCGGGACAGGGTCACAATGAGCAGTTCTTC
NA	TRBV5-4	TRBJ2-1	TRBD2	CASSQPGGPGNEQFF	TGTGCCAGCAGCCAGCCGGGGGGACCAGGGAATGAGCAGTTCTTC
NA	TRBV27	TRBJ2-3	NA	CASSWTRENTQYF	TGTGCCAGCAGTTGGACCCGGGAGAATACGCAGTATTTT
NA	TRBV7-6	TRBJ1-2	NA	CASSLVVGRGSNHYGYTF	TGTGCCAGCAGCTTAGTAGTGGGTAGGGGCAGCAATCACTATGGCTACACCTTC
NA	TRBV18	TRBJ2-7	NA	CASSDGQFYEQYF	TGTGCCAGCTCTGACGGACAGTTCTACGAGCAGTACTTC
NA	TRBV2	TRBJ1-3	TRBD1	CASREQGASGNTIYF	TGTGCCAGCAGGGAACAGGGGGCGTCTGGAAACACCATATATTTT
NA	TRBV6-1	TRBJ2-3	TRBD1	CAVRGFGTDTQYF	TGTGCCGTCAGGGGGTTCGGTACAGATACGCAGTATTTT
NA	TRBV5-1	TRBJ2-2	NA	CASSLTTQNTGELFF	TGCGCCAGCAGCCTGACTACCCAGAACACCGGGGAGCTGTTTTTT